A selection of T cell receptor beta chains follows, all from one sample in a study of OX40 agonist ivuxolimab in advanced cancers. Sequencing used immunoSEQ multiplex PCR; TCRdb keeps in-frame clones, though not all of them. The table includes roughly 30,000 clones, more than 85% detected once. The sequences come from CD4+ or CD8+ T cells sorted from blood, collected in a trial of the OX40 agonist ivuxolimab. The receptors were sampled from an adult with an advanced solid tumor such as melanoma, head and neck, liver or kidney cancer. Both conserved end residues are part of each CDR3. The D gene is left open where the match is weak. Clone sizes are given selectively: once, few, many, or a class where the clone is expanded.

>TRBJ2-7|15|.|.|TRBV4-3
TGCGCCAGCAGCCAAGAGTGGGAGACCCCCTACGAGCAGTACTTC
CASSQEWETPYEQYF
>TRBJ2-3|13|.|.|TRBV7-8
TGTGCCAGCAGCTTAGATCGCGGCAAAGGGGGGTATTTT
CASSLDRGKGGYF
>TRBJ1-2|16|.|.|TRBV27
TGTGCCAGCAGTTTGGCTACAAATCGGGGCAACTATGGCTACACCTTC
CASSLATNRGNYGYTF
>TRBJ2-7|13|.|.|TRBV7-9
TGTGCCAGCAGCCGAATCCGGGACAACGAGCAGTACTTC
CASSRIRDNEQYF
>TRBJ1-2|13|.|.|TRBV11-2
TGTGCCAGCAGCTTAGTACGACATGCGGGCTACACCTTC
CASSLVRHAGYTF
>TRBJ2-1|15|.|few|TRBV6-4
TGTGCCAGCAGTTCCACGGGGGACTCCTACAATGAGCAGTTCTTC
CASSSTGDSYNEQFF
>TRBJ2-3|15|TRBD2|.|TRBV13
TGTGCCAGCAGCTTAGGAGCGGGGGCGGGAGATACGCAGTATTTT
CASSLGAGAGDTQYF
>TRBJ2-3|17|TRBD2|few|TRBV5-8
TGTGCCAGCAGCCAAGACGGGGCTAGCGGGAGCACAGATACGCAGTATTTT
CASSQDGASGSTDTQYF
>TRBJ2-5|16|TRBD1|.|TRBV28
TGTGCCAGCAGACACCTGGACAGGGTAGGGCAAGAGACCCAGTACTTC
CASRHLDRVGQETQYF
>TRBJ2-7|15|.|.|TRBV9
TGTGCCAGCAGCGTAGAAGCCGGCAGTGTTTACGAGCAGTACTTC
CASSVEAGSVYEQYF
>TRBJ1-3|17|.|.|TRBV4-1
TGCGCCAGCAGCCAAGGCGTCGGGATGGGGCTAGGAAACACCATATATTTT
CASSQGVGMGLGNTIYF
>TRBJ1-1|14|.|.|TRBV11-2
TGTGCCAGCAGCTCTACATACAGGGTCACTGAAGCTTTCTTT
CASSSTYRVTEAFF
>TRBJ2-1|16|TRBD2|.|TRBV9
TGTGCCAGCAGCGTTGGCGGGAGCGCGTCCTACAATGAGCAGTTCTTC
CASSVGGSASYNEQFF
>TRBJ2-7|15|.|.|TRBV4-1
TGCGCCAGCAGCCAAGATGGGGCCAGTTCCTACGAGCAGTACTTC
CASSQDGASSYEQYF
>TRBJ2-7|19|TRBD2|.|TRBV5-6
TGTGCCAGCAGCCAAGAGGGACTAGCGGGAGGGCCAGAATCCTACGAGCAGTACTTC
CASSQEGLAGGPESYEQYF
>TRBJ2-7|17|TRBD1|.|TRBV29-1
TGCAGCGCGGAAGAGGACGGACAGGGAGGCCCGACCTACGAGCAGTACTTC
CSAEEDGQGGPTYEQYF
>TRBJ1-1|13|.|.|TRBV7-3
TGTGCCAGCAGCTTACAGGGGAACACTGAAGCTTTCTTT
CASSLQGNTEAFF
>TRBJ2-7|11|.|.|TRBV29-1
TGCAGCGTTGTAGTCATGGACGAGCAGTACTTC
CSVVVMDEQYF
>TRBJ2-5|17|.|.|TRBV7-9
TGTGCCAGCAGCTTAGCATCCAGCGGAGCGAATCAAGAGACCCAGTACTTC
CASSLASSGANQETQYF
>TRBJ2-1|15|TRBD2|.|TRBV29-1
TGCAGCGTGGAAGCTAGCGGGAGTTCCTACAATGAGCAGTTCTTC
CSVEASGSSYNEQFF
>TRBJ2-1|17|TRBD2|few|TRBV7-9
TGTGCCAGCATCCCGCCTAGCGGGAGGGCCAGTCCCAATGAGCAGTTCTTC
CASIPPSGRASPNEQFF
>TRBJ1-5|15|TRBD1|.|TRBV9
TGTGCCAGCAGCCGGGACAGCTATAGCAATCAGCCCCAGCATTTT
CASSRDSYSNQPQHF
>TRBJ1-1|14|.|.|TRBV5-1
TGCGCCAGCAGGCCCGTGGACATGAACACTGAAGCTTTCTTT
CASRPVDMNTEAFF
>TRBJ1-2|12|.|.|TRBV2
TGTGCCAGCACCTCGAACAAAAACGGCTACACCTTC
CASTSNKNGYTF
>TRBJ2-3|13|.|once|TRBV9
TGTGCCAGCAGCGTAGATCTAACAGATACGCAGTATTTT
CASSVDLTDTQYF
>TRBJ2-6|15|.|.|TRBV30
TGTGCCTGGAGTGTACGGGGCTCTGGGGCCAACGTCCTGACTTTC
CAWSVRGSGANVLTF
>TRBJ2-2|14|TRBD2|.|TRBV10-1
TGCGCCAGCAGTGGGACTAGCAGGACCGGGGAGCTGTTTTTT
CASSGTSRTGELFF
>TRBJ1-5|14|.|.|TRBV4-1
TGCGCCAGCAGCCAAGACGGAGTCAATCAGCCCCAGCATTTT
CASSQDGVNQPQHF
>TRBJ1-2|16|.|once|TRBV6-6
TGTGCCAGCAGTTACTCTAAGGGCAGGGAAAACTATGGCTACACCTTC
CASSYSKGRENYGYTF
>TRBJ2-7|17|TRBD1|.|TRBV4-1
TGCGCCAGCAGCCAGGTTGGGACAGGAACTTTCTCCTACGAGCAGTACTTC
CASSQVGTGTFSYEQYF
>TRBJ2-7|13|.|.|TRBV2
TGTGCCAGCAGTGAACTACCCACCTACGAGCAGTACTTC
CASSELPTYEQYF
>TRBJ2-2|15|TRBD1|.|TRBV7-8
TGTGCCAGCAGCCTGTCGACAGGGTCGGCCGGGGAGCTGTTTTTT
CASSLSTGSAGELFF